This TCR beta chain was sequenced for a study of shared clonotypes between healthy human individuals. The authors distributed each subset's genomic DNA evenly over several immunoSEQ plates. Data came from immunoSEQ multiplex PCR; TCRdb stores just in-frame clones and leaves some out. The sample carries 2 million to 2.5 million clones, 90% to 95% recorded once. Donors, without exception, were Caucasian adults residing in Nashville, Tennessee. Splitting the CD4+ cells yielded a CD45RA+ naive subset and a CD45RA-negative memory subset. The CDR3 covers 15 residues. Germline V lookup: CDR1 MNHNY, CDR2 SVGAGI (reference sequence). V shed 7 bases, J shed 9 bases, and the junction held 14 bases outside the gene matches.

The sequence was obtained from a man younger than 35 in good health. Some clones in this sample may be carry-over from other donors' samples. The V and J genes are TRBV6-6 and TRBJ2-1; 8 nucleotides agree with TRBD2. The sequenced sample was naive CD4+ T cells from PBMCs. The subset is: CD45RA+ positively selected. The CDR3 region is CASKPGLGDQSEQFF. CDR3 DNA: TGTGCCAGCAAACCGGGACTAGGGGACCAGAGTGAGCAGTTCTTC.